The clone carrying this T cell receptor beta chain was recorded at least ten times. The sample is drawn from a study of type 1 regulatory T cells. TCRdb re-called the reads with MiXCR, one entry per CDR3 protein. Counted here are about 18,000 distinct CDR3 sequences, roughly 10% occurring once; the ten biggest clones make up approximately 3%. The CDR3 runs 14 residues. Germline CDR1 and CDR2: KGHSH and LQKENI. V shed 2 bases and J shed 7 bases, with 14 bases lying between them. The rearrangement uses TRBV18 and TRBJ1-1; D gene unclear. Sequenced sample: CD4+ T cells, either the whole sample or a sorted fraction (not recorded which). This sequence was found in a human donor in good health. CDR3: CASSPGVGRDEAFF. DNA for the CDR3: TGTGCCAGCTCACCAGGTGTGGGTAGGGATGAAGCTTTCTTT.